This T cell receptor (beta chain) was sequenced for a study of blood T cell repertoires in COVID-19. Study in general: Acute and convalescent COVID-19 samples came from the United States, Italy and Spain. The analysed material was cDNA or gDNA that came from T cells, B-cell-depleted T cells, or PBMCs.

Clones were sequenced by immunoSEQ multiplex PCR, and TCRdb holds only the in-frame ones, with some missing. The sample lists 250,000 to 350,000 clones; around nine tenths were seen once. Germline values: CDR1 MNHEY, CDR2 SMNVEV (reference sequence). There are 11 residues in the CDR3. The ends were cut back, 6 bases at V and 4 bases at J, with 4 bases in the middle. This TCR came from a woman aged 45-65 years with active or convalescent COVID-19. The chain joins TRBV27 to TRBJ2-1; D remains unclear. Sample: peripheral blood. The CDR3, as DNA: TGTGCCAGCAGCCTATACAATGAGCAGTTCTTC. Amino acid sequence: CASSLYNEQFF.